Following are 15 T cell receptor beta chains from one sample sequenced in a study of regulatory T cells in long-lasting Graves disease. The time point: newly diagnosed GD, antithyroid drugs for less than 3 months. Isolated PBMC RNA provided the starting material for the TCR library. For TCR beta, libraries came from iRepertoire HTBI primers and Arm-PCR of CDR3 regions. In TCRdb, the multiplex PCR reads were re-called with MiXCR into one record per CDR3 protein. Of about 620,000 distinct CDR3 sequences listed, less than 20% are singletons. These data also formed part of another study, on T cells in Graves' hyperthyroidism and ophthalmopathy.

The sequences come from peripheral blood mononuclear cells (PBMCs), collected at new diagnosis, from a patient treated with antithyroid drugs. The receptors stem from a woman aged 25 to 39 with Graves disease.

This clonotype has ten or more counts. The chain is built from TRBV2 and TRBJ1-5; D gene uncertain. Trimming took off 2 bases at V and 4 bases at J, with 12 bases between the two ends. CDR1 and CDR2 from the germline V gene are SNHLY and FYNNEI. This CDR3 has 15 residues. The CDR3 DNA reads as TGTGCCAGCAGTGAAAGGACCACGGGGAATCAGCCCCAGCATTTT. Translated: CASSERTTGNQPQHF. The full variable domain, rest sourced from reference TRBV2 and TRBJ1-5, is EPEVTQTPSHQVTQMGQEVILRCVPISNHLYFYWYRQILGQKVEFLVSFYNNEISEKSEIFDDQFSVERPDGSNFTLKIRSTKLEDSAMYFCASSERTTGNQPQHFGDGTRLSIL.

Only a few counts were recorded for this clonotype. The rearrangement uses TRBV9 and TRBJ2-2; TRBD2 is a possible D gene (5 bases). This CDR3 contains 14 residues. Trimming took off 4 bases at V and 4 bases at J, with 11 bases between the two ends. Germline assignment: CDR1 SGDLS and CDR2 YYNGEE. Written as DNA, the CDR3 is TGTGCCAGCAGCATCGAGGGCGGCACCGGGGAGCTGTTTTTT. As protein: CASSIEGGTGELFF.

This clonotype occurred once. The chain links TRBV6-2 or TRBV6-3 to TRBJ1-5; D is ambiguous. CDR3 length: 14 amino acids. Germline V gene data show CDR1 as MNHEY and CDR2 as SVGEGT. Deletions cut 2 bases from V and 8 bases from J, with 13 bases between. The DNA of the CDR3 is TGTGCCAGCAGTTACGCGGCTAATGGCGAGCCCCAGCATTTT. The encoded protein is CASSYAANGEPQHF.

This clonotype was observed a handful of times. The V gene is TRBV10-3, the J gene TRBJ2-3, with D tentatively TRBD2 (5 bases). The V end was cut by 8 bases, the J end by 6 bases, with 15 bases between. CDR3 length: 13 residues. Germline CDR1 is ENHRY and CDR2 is SYGVKD. CDR3 in DNA: TGTGCCATCGCGAGCCCCCCGGGGGATACGCAGTATTTT. Translation gives CAIASPPGDTQYF.

This chain links TRBV3-1 with TRBJ2-3; 11 bases align to TRBD2. Trimming removed 1 base from V and 7 bases from J; junction bases left unmatched: 1. The CDR3 has 14 residues. Germline V gene sequence: CDR1 LGHDT, CDR2 YNNKEL (reference sequence). CDR3 sequence reads: CASSQGLAGNTQYF. CDR3 DNA: TGTGCCAGCAGCCAAGGACTAGCGGGAAATACGCAGTATTTT.

This clonotype was recorded many times. The rearrangement links TRBV28 to TRBJ2-7, with 10 positions matching TRBD2. Germline V lookup: CDR1 MDHEN, CDR2 SYDVKM. This CDR3 has 15 amino acids. V lost 4 bases and J lost 6; bases outside the gene matches: 9. The CDR3 DNA sequence: TGTGCCAGCAGTTCCCAGCTAGCGGGAGTAAGCGAGCAGTACTTC. This gives the protein CASSSQLAGVSEQYF.

This clonotype was seen at least ten times. This rearrangement joins TRBV7-9 to TRBJ1-1; no firm D call. Trimming stripped 0 bases from V and 8 bases from J, with 13 bases between. The CDR3 sequence is 14 residues long. Germline V gives CDR1 SEHNR, CDR2 FQNEAQ (reference sequence). The CDR3 protein is CASSLAVISSEAFF. The CDR3 nucleotides read TGTGCCAGCAGCTTAGCTGTAATCTCATCGGAAGCTTTCTTT.

This clonotype was found many times. The J gene is TRBJ2-7, the V gene TRBV6-1; 9 bases are a match to TRBD2. Looked up from germline, CDR1 is MNHNS and CDR2 is SASEGT. With V trimmed by 1 base and J by 1 base, 2 bases remained unmatched. The CDR3 has 15 residues. The CDR3 protein is CASSEGTSVSYEQYF. CDR3 DNA: TGTGCCAGCAGTGAAGGGACTAGCGTTTCCTACGAGCAGTACTTC.

V usage is TRBV30 and J usage is TRBJ2-5; D is perhaps TRBD2 (5 bases). CDR3 size: 15 residues. In germline, CDR1 is GTSNPN, CDR2 SVGIG (reference sequence). Deletions cut 4 bases from V and 4 bases from J, with 19 bases between. CDR3: CAWTGSGLRGETQYF. The CDR3, as DNA: TGTGCCTGGACCGGATCCGGGCTCCGGGGAGAGACCCAGTACTTC.

This clonotype was counted at least ten times. The chain uses TRBV2 and TRBJ2-1; a possible D gene is TRBD2 (5 bases). This CDR3 has 15 residues. The V end lost 6 bases, the J end lost 8 bases, and 20 bases lay between the germline ends. Germline V gives CDR1 SNHLY, CDR2 FYNNEI. CDR3 sequence: CASSQEGLLGDEQFF. In nucleotides, the CDR3 is TGTGCCAGCAGCCAAGAGGGCTTACTGGGCGATGAGCAGTTCTTC.

This clonotype has at least ten counts. The genes are TRBV6-1 and TRBJ1-1, with D perhaps matching TRBD1 (5 bases). V lost 3 bases and J lost 2, with 13 bases in between. Germline CDR1 reads MNHNS; CDR2 reads SASEGT. CDR3 length: 15 amino acids. The CDR3 loop reads CASSDSVGGNTEAFF. CDR3 bases: TGTGCCAGCAGTGATAGTGTTGGGGGAAACACTGAAGCTTTCTTT.

This clonotype was seen at least ten times. CDR3: CASSLGFSETQYF. The CDR3, as DNA: TGTGCCAGCAGCTTAGGGTTTTCGGAGACCCAGTACTTC. The chain joins TRBV7-9 to TRBJ2-5, with D unresolved. The CDR3 has 13 residues. Per the germline V gene, CDR1 is SEHNR and CDR2 is FQNEAQ (reference sequence). Deletions cut 1 base from V and 5 bases from J, with 8 bases between.

With regard to this clonotype: A much larger clone differs from this one at a single base, so this may be a read error. The V gene is TRBV12-3 or TRBV12-4, the J gene TRBJ2-6, with 8 bases that match TRBD2. This CDR3 spans 18 amino acids. The V and J ends lost 7 bases and 3 bases, in that order; junction bases with no gene match: 14. DNA of the CDR3: TGTGCCAGCACCCCCGAACTAACGGGAGGGTTTGGGGCCAACGTCCTGACTTTC. Amino acid sequence: CASTPELTGGFGANVLTF.

On this clonotype: This sequence may be a read error, since a much larger clone differs from it by one base. The rearrangement links TRBV11-1 to TRBJ2-5; D perhaps matches TRBD2 (5 bases). This CDR3 comprises 14 residues. Germline V gene data show CDR1 as SGHAT and CDR2 as FQDESV (reference sequence). CDR3 nucleotides: TGTGCCAGCAGCTTCGTTCGAGGGCCTTATACGGAGTATTTT. Residues: CASSFVRGPYTEYF.

This clonotype was detected ten times or more. The chain recombines TRBV5-1 with TRBJ2-3; 7 bases match TRBD1. The CDR3 is made up of 15 amino acids. J gave up 2 bases and V 4 bases, and 7 bases lay outside the gene matches. CDR1 and CDR2 (germline): SGHRS, YFSETQ. In nucleotides, the CDR3 is TGCGCCAGCAGCCGTCGACAGGGTGTCACAGATACGCAGTATTTT. Its protein product is CASSRRQGVTDTQYF.